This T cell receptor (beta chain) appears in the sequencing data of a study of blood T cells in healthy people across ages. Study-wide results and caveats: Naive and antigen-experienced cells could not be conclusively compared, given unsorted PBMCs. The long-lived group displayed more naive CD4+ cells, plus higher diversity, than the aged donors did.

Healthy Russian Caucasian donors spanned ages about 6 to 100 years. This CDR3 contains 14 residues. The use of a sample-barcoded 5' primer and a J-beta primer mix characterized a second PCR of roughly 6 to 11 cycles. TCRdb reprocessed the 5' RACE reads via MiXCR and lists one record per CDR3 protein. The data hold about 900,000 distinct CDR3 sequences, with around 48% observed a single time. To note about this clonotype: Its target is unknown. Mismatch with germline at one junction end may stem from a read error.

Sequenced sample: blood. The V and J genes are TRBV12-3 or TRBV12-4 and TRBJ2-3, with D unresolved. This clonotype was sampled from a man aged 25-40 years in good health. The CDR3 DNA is TGTGCCAACAGTCCTCGCCGGGTCACAGATACGCAGTATTTT. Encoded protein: CANSPRRVTDTQYF.